The 8 T cell receptor beta chains listed next were all sequenced from one sample in a study of shared clonotypes between healthy human individuals. Positively selected for CCR7, the CD45RO-negative cells used as naive CD8 cells excluded terminally differentiated effector memory CD45RA+ cells. Sequencing used immunoSEQ multiplex PCR; TCRdb keeps in-frame clones, though not all of them. Altogether around 2,000,000 clones are present, about 95% being singletons, with the ten largest covering 0.95% to 1.5%. What was sequenced was naive CD8+ T cells sorted from blood. The receptors were sampled from a man aged 18 to 29 in good health.

The chain is built from TRBV6-5 and TRBJ2-5; D is undetermined. Germline assignment: CDR1 MNHEY and CDR2 SVGAGI. The CDR3 has 14 amino acids. Trimming removed 2 bases from V and 5 bases from J, with 12 bases in between. This chain's CDR3 is CASSYAQVGETQYF. The CDR3 DNA reads as TGTGCCAGCAGTTACGCGCAGGTCGGCGAGACCCAGTACTTC.

The genes are TRBV6-6 and TRBJ2-7, with D perhaps matching TRBD1 (6 bases). This CDR3 comprises 14 residues. Germline V gene lookup returns CDR1 MNHNY and CDR2 SVGAGI (reference sequence). V lost 2 bases and J lost 2, with 10 bases in between. CDR3 sequence (DNA): TGTGCCAGCAGTTACATCGGACAGACCTACGAGCAGTACTTC. Its translation is CASSYIGQTYEQYF.

The chain is built from TRBV6-4 and TRBJ2-7; TRBD1 aligns across 7 bases. The germline CDR1 and CDR2 sequences are MRHNA and SNTAGT. V shed 11 bases, J shed 3 bases, and the junction held 16 bases outside the gene matches. The CDR3 is made up of 15 amino acids. The chain's CDR3 is CAGPMTGMNLYEQYF. The CDR3 DNA sequence: TGTGCCGGCCCAATGACAGGGATGAACCTCTACGAGCAGTACTTC.

This chain links TRBV4-1 with TRBJ1-6; TRBD1 is a possible D gene (5 bases). The germline V and J ends were trimmed by 4 bases and 9 bases, with 16 bases remaining between them. CDR1 MGHRA and CDR2 YSYEKL come from the germline V gene. This CDR3 has 15 residues. This CDR3 reads CASSPGAGSSSPLHF. The CDR3 nucleotides read TGCGCCAGCAGCCCTGGGGCAGGGTCAAGTTCACCCCTCCACTTT.

The chain employs TRBV18 and TRBJ2-7; D might be TRBD1 or TRBD2, each matching 5 bases. The CDR3 sequence is 13 residues long. Between the trimmed V and J ends, which lost 6 bases and 0 bases, there was a span of 9 bases. CDR1 is KGHSH and CDR2 is LQKENI in the germline V gene. DNA for the CDR3: TGTGCCAGCTCGGAGGACAACTCCTACGAGCAGTACTTC. Translating it yields CASSEDNSYEQYF.

This sequence joins TRBV20-1 and TRBJ1-2; no firm D call. Trimming removed 5 bases from V and 8 bases from J, with 12 bases in between. Germline assignment: CDR1 DFQATT and CDR2 SNEGSKA (reference sequence). The CDR3 is made up of 11 amino acids. CDR3 coding DNA: TGCAGTGCTCTGGACGGAGAGGGCTACACCTTC. Its translation is CSALDGEGYTF.

V and J are TRBV10-2 and TRBJ1-1; D might be TRBD1 (6 bases). Trimming pared 8 bases from V and 4 bases from J, leaving 14 bases between. The CDR3 is made up of 13 amino acids. In germline, CDR1 is WSHSY, CDR2 SAAADI. The CDR3 loop reads CASGGHPSTEAFF. The CDR3 DNA follows: TGCGCCAGCGGGGGACACCCGAGCACTGAAGCTTTCTTT.

CDR3 nucleotide sequence: TGTGCCAGCAGATTCCCAGGGTTGGGCTACACCTTC. This encodes CASRFPGLGYTF. The genes are TRBV27 and TRBJ1-2; perhaps TRBD1 as D (5 bases). The CDR3 is 12 residues long. Trimming stripped 6 bases from V and 8 bases from J, with 13 bases between. CDR1 and CDR2 from the germline V gene are MNHEY and SMNVEV (reference sequence).